These 27 T cell receptor beta chains originate from one sample sequenced in a study of beta chain features in type 1 diabetes. What was sequenced were expressed TCRB transcripts, since all of the isolated RNA had been reverse transcribed. The table came from immunoSEQ multiplex PCR; TCRdb's copy has only in-frame clones and leaves some out. The sample comprises some 360,000 clones, around 20% of which are singletons, and 0.035% to 0.055% rests with the top ten. Sequenced: naive CD4+ T cells from blood. These receptors all stem from a woman aged 18-29 years in good health.

This clone was counted only a few times. The V gene is TRBV2, the J gene TRBJ2-1, with D maybe TRBD2 (5 bases). Trimming stripped 7 bases from V and 6 bases from J, with 16 bases between. This CDR3 is 14 amino acids long. In germline, CDR1 is SNHLY, CDR2 FYNNEI. The CDR3 reads CASTPGRLSNEQFF. The CDR3 DNA reads as TGTGCCAGCACTCCCGGTAGACTATCCAATGAGCAGTTCTTC. The variable domain in full, with the rest retrieved from reference TRBV2 and TRBJ2-1, is EPEVTQTPSHQVTQMGQEVILRCVPISNHLYFYWYRQILGQKVEFLVSFYNNEISEKSEIFDDQFSVERPDGSNFTLKIRSTKLEDSAMYFCASTPGRLSNEQFFGPGTRLTVL.

The V gene is TRBV4-1, the J gene TRBJ1-5; D might be TRBD1 (5 bases). V was pared by 4 bases and J by 4 bases, with 11 bases between. Germline V CDR1 and CDR2: MGHRA, YSYEKL. This CDR3 region has 14 residues. The CDR3 sequence is CASSRGTGNQPQHF. The CDR3 DNA follows: TGCGCCAGCAGCCGCGGGACGGGTAATCAGCCCCAGCATTTT.

This sequence joins TRBV5-1 and TRBJ2-5, with a tentative D call TRBD1 (6 bases). The germline V gene has CDR1 SGHRS and CDR2 YFSETQ. V dropped 4 bases and J dropped 2 bases, with 9 bases sitting between them. The CDR3 is 13 residues long. The CDR3 DNA sequence: TGCGCCAGCAGCACACAGGGTCAAGAGACCCAGTACTTC. Amino acid sequence: CASSTQGQETQYF. Together with reference TRBV5-1 and TRBJ2-5, the CDR3 gives the full variable domain: KAGVTQTPRYLIKTRGQQVTLSCSPISGHRSVSWYQQTPGQGLQFLFEYFSETQRNKGNFPGRFSGRQFSNSRSEMNVSTLELGDSALYLCASSTQGQETQYFGPGTRLLVL.

V usage is TRBV19 and J usage is TRBJ2-7, with D perhaps matching TRBD2 (6 bases). Germline V lookup: CDR1 LNHDA, CDR2 SQIVND (reference sequence). CDR3 length: 13 amino acids. The V end was cut by 6 bases, the J end by 1 base, with 10 bases between. The CDR3 region has the DNA TGTGCCAGTAGGGGGACTTTTTCCTACGAGCAGTACTTC. Its translation is CASRGTFSYEQYF.

V and J are TRBV5-1 and TRBJ1-5; perhaps TRBD1 as D (5 bases). There are 14 residues in the CDR3. In germline, CDR1 is SGHRS, CDR2 YFSETQ. V was clipped by 5 bases and J by 0 bases, with 9 bases between them. Written as DNA, the CDR3 is TGCGCCAGCAGGCCAGACAGTAGCAATCAGCCCCAGCATTTT. It encodes CASRPDSSNQPQHF.

The rearrangement links TRBV9 to TRBJ1-2; D gene uncertain. V was cut by 0 bases and J by 4 bases, with 13 bases left in between. This CDR3 region has 15 residues. In germline, CDR1 is SGDLS, CDR2 YYNGEE. DNA of the CDR3: TGTGCCAGCAGCGTAGGAGGATCCTCCAGCTATGGCTACACCTTC. Its translation is CASSVGGSSSYGYTF.

The J gene is TRBJ2-2, the V gene TRBV7-2; a possible D gene is TRBD1 (6 bases). Trimming removed 6 bases from V and 7 bases from J, with 12 bases in between. This CDR3 comprises 13 residues. Germline CDR1 and CDR2: SGHTA and FQGNSA. CDR3 sequence (DNA): TGTGCCAGCAGGCGACAGGTTGGCGGGGAGCTGTTTTTT. Protein product: CASRRQVGGELFF.

In its sample, this clone was seen a few times. V is TRBV4-1 and J is TRBJ2-7, with 9 bases lining up with TRBD1. CDR3 size: 13 residues. Trimming cost V 6 bases and J 3 bases; bases outside gene matches: 3. From germline, CDR1 is MGHRA and CDR2 YSYEKL. The CDR3 is CASRQTGGYEQYF. CDR3 DNA sequence: TGCGCCAGCAGGCAGACAGGGGGCTACGAGCAGTACTTC.

This sequence joins TRBV10-3 and TRBJ1-2, with a tentative D call TRBD1 (5 bases). Germline loops: CDR1 ENHRY, CDR2 SYGVKD. The CDR3 is 15 amino acids. Trimming pared 10 bases from V and 2 bases from J, leaving 20 bases between. CDR3 residues: CATRLSTGTNYGYTF. CDR3 nucleotide sequence: TGTGCCACCCGCCTGAGCACAGGAACCAACTATGGCTACACCTTC.

V gene TRBV5-1 combines with J gene TRBJ1-2, with TRBD1 as a possible D gene (5 bases). Germline loops: CDR1 SGHRS, CDR2 YFSETQ. The CDR3 loop spans 14 amino acids. V was cut by 4 bases and J by 8 bases, with 18 bases left in between. CDR3 nucleotide sequence: TGCGCCAGCAGCCAAATCGACAGCCTTGGGGGCTACACCTTC. Amino acid sequence: CASSQIDSLGGYTF. The variable domain in full, completed from reference TRBV5-1 and TRBJ1-2, reads KAGVTQTPRYLIKTRGQQVTLSCSPISGHRSVSWYQQTPGQGLQFLFEYFSETQRNKGNFPGRFSGRQFSNSRSEMNVSTLELGDSALYLCASSQIDSLGGYTFGSGTRLTVV.

Notes on this clone: Different DNA sequences within this sample yield the same CDR3. The V gene is TRBV7-2, the J gene TRBJ1-2; 8 bases fit TRBD1. The CDR3 runs 14 residues. V dropped 5 bases and J dropped 3; count of bases not matched to a gene: 5. Germline V gene sequence: CDR1 SGHTA, CDR2 FQGNSA. CDR3 in amino acids: CASSPGQGDYGYTF. The CDR3 nucleotides are TGTGCCAGCAGCCCCGGACAGGGCGACTATGGCTACACCTTC.

The chain is built from TRBV4-3 and TRBJ1-2; 9 bases are shared with TRBD1. CDR3 length: 14 amino acids. V gave up 4 bases and J gave up 2 bases; unmatched junction bases: 2. The germline V gene encodes CDR1 LGHNA and CDR2 YSLEER. The CDR3 reads CASSLDRGNYGYTF. The CDR3 nucleotides are TGCGCCAGCAGCCTGGACAGGGGCAACTATGGCTACACCTTC.

The chain has TRBV19 and TRBJ2-5; TRBD2 matches 9 bases. After removal of 5 bases from V and 1 base from J, the junction contained 5 bases not matched to a gene. The CDR3 is 15 amino acids. From germline, CDR1 is LNHDA and CDR2 SQIVND (reference sequence). This CDR3 reads CASSFSGGTQETQYF. CDR3 nucleotides: TGTGCCAGTAGTTTTAGCGGGGGAACCCAAGAGACCCAGTACTTC.

The CDR3 loop is CASSSRVTNQPQHF. CDR3 DNA: TGTGCCAGCTCGTCCAGGGTGACGAATCAGCCCCAGCATTTT. This chain connects TRBV18 to TRBJ1-5; D is perhaps TRBD1 (5 bases). The germline gives CDR1 KGHSH, CDR2 LQKENI. The CDR3 consists of 14 residues. The V gene lost 6 bases and the J gene lost 4 bases, with 13 bases spanning the gap.

This chain joins TRBV9 and TRBJ1-2; D not resolved. The CDR3 extends over 15 amino acids. Germline V CDR1 and CDR2: SGDLS, YYNGEE. Trimming cost V 0 bases and J 0 bases, with 9 bases left between them. DNA for the CDR3: TGTGCCAGCAGCGTAGAGGCTACTACTAACTATGGCTACACCTTC. Amino acid sequence: CASSVEATTNYGYTF.

The chain recombines TRBV9 with TRBJ2-2, with 7 bases matching TRBD2. The CDR3 runs to 16 residues. V lost 4 bases and J lost 5; bases outside the gene matches: 11. CDR1 SGDLS and CDR2 YYNGEE come from the germline V gene. CDR3 nucleotides: TGTGCCAGCAGCATTACCGGGACTACGCGTACCGGGGAGCTGTTTTTT. The encoded protein is CASSITGTTRTGELFF.

V usage is TRBV20-1 and J usage is TRBJ1-1; unclear D gene. V shed 1 base and J shed 5 bases, with 5 bases lying between them. This CDR3 contains 11 residues. Looked up from germline, CDR1 is DFQATT and CDR2 is SNEGSKA (reference sequence). CDR3 in amino acids: CSARVTTEAFF. CDR3 nucleotide sequence: TGCAGTGCTAGAGTCACTACTGAAGCTTTCTTT.

The rearrangement links TRBV5-6 to TRBJ2-7, with 10 bases identical to TRBD2. This CDR3 contains 16 residues. The V gene's germline CDR1 is SGHDT and CDR2 YYEEEE. V lost 0 bases to trimming and J lost 5 bases; unmatched junction nucleotides: 8. The CDR3 DNA sequence: TGTGCCAGCAGCTTGGTCGGTAGCGGGAGGAACCACGAGCAGTACTTC. It translates to CASSLVGSGRNHEQYF.

This clone was counted only a few times. The chain employs TRBV11-3 and TRBJ2-1; D possibly corresponds to TRBD2 (6 bases). The CDR3 is 15 residues long. Germline V gives CDR1 SGHNT, CDR2 YENEEA. Trimming removed 1 base from V and 2 bases from J, with 9 bases in between. CDR3 protein: CASSLGGNTYNEQFF. The CDR3 nucleotides are TGTGCCAGCAGCTTAGGCGGGAATACCTACAATGAGCAGTTCTTC.

The gene calls are TRBV25-1 and TRBJ2-7; TRBD2 matches at 10 bases. Germline V gene data show CDR1 as MGHDK and CDR2 as SYGVNS. V shed 3 bases and J 3 bases; nucleotides not matched to a gene: 2. The CDR3 is made up of 14 amino acids. CDR3 loop: CASSDQRGGYEQYF. The CDR3 region has the DNA TGTGCCAGCAGTGACCAGCGGGGGGGCTACGAGCAGTACTTC.

The chain recombines TRBV10-3 with TRBJ2-5; 8 positions match TRBD2. J gave up 1 base and V 11 bases, and 6 bases lay outside the gene matches. This CDR3 has 13 amino acids. Per germline, CDR1 ENHRY and CDR2 SYGVKD. The CDR3 bases are TGTGCCTCTACTAGCGGAGTCCAAGAGACCCAGTACTTC. This gives the protein CASTSGVQETQYF.

The chain employs TRBV29-1 and TRBJ1-3; possible D gene TRBD1, 6 bases. V lost 0 bases to trimming and J lost 3 bases, with 12 bases between them. Germline-derived CDR1 and CDR2 are SQVTM and ANQGSEA. The CDR3 consists of 15 residues. CDR3 DNA: TGCAGCGTTGAAGATGGTCGGACAGATGGAAACACCATATATTTT. This encodes CSVEDGRTDGNTIYF.

The rearrangement joins TRBV9 to TRBJ2-1, with a possible D match to TRBD1 (6 bases). CDR3 length: 14 amino acids. Deletions cut 4 bases from V and 1 base from J, with 9 bases between. The germline gives CDR1 SGDLS, CDR2 YYNGEE. This CDR3 is CASSPQGSYNEQFF. The CDR3 region has the DNA TGTGCCAGCAGCCCTCAGGGGTCCTACAATGAGCAGTTCTTC.

The chain carries TRBV7-2 and TRBJ1-2, with TRBD1 matching over 9 bases. V shed 4 bases and J 10 bases; nucleotides not matched to a gene: 10. This CDR3 contains 14 residues. The germline V gene encodes CDR1 SGHTA and CDR2 FQGNSA. In DNA, the CDR3 is TGTGCCAGCAGCTCGGGACAGGGAGGGATTTCCTACACCTTC. Encoded protein: CASSSGQGGISYTF.

The genes are TRBV7-9 and TRBJ2-1; D may be TRBD1 (5 bases). Germline CDR1 is SEHNR and CDR2 is FQNEAQ (reference sequence). V was shortened by 5 bases and J by 6 bases, with 14 bases between the two germline ends. The CDR3 totals 14 residues. The CDR3 sequence: CASSPMTVLNEQFF. The CDR3, as DNA: TGTGCCAGCAGCCCCATGACAGTTCTCAATGAGCAGTTCTTC.

This chain uses TRBV11-3 with TRBJ2-2; no clear D gene. This CDR3 has 15 amino acids. The V end lost 3 bases, the J end lost 1 base, and 9 bases lay between the germline ends. Germline-derived CDR1 and CDR2 are SGHNT and YENEEA. DNA of the CDR3: TGTGCCAGCAGCTTGATCGGAGTGAACACCGGGGAGCTGTTTTTT. This gives the protein CASSLIGVNTGELFF. Full variable domain (outside the CDR3, taken from reference TRBV11-3 and TRBJ2-2): EAGVVQSPRYKIIEKKQPVAFWCNPISGHNTLYWYLQNLGQGPELLIRYENEEAVDDSQLPKDRFSAERLKGVDSTLKIQPAELGDSAVYLCASSLIGVNTGELFFGEGSRLTVL.

The table lists this clone with a few counts. The J gene is TRBJ2-3, the V gene TRBV14, with 9 bases fitting TRBD2. The V gene end was trimmed by 6 bases and the J gene end by 6 bases; junction bases not matched to a gene: 10. Per germline, CDR1 SGHDN and CDR2 FVKESK. The CDR3 runs 15 residues. For the CDR3, the DNA is TGTGCCAGCAGTCCACCCGGGACTAGCAGGGATACGCAGTATTTT. Its translation is CASSPPGTSRDTQYF. Full variable domain (outside the CDR3, taken from reference TRBV14 and TRBJ2-3): EAGVTQFPSHSVIEKGQTVTLRCDPISGHDNLYWYRRVMGKEIKFLLHFVKESKQDESGMPNNRFLAERTGGTYSTLKVQPAELEDSGVYFCASSPPGTSRDTQYFGPGTRLTVL.